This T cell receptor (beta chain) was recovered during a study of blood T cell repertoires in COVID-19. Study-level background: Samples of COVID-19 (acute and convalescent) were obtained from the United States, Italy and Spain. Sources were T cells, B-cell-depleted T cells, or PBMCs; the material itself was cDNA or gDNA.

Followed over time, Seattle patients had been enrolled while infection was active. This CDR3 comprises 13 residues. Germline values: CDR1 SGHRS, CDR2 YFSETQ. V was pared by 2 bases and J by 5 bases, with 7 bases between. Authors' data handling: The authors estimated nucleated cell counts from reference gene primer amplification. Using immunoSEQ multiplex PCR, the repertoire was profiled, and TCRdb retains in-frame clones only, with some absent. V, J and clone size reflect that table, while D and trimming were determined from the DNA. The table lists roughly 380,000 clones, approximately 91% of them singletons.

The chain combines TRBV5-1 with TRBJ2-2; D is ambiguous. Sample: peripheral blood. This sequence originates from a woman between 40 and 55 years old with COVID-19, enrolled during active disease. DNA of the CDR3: TGCGCCAGCAGCTTTCCTAGGACCGGGGAGCTGTTTTTT. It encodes CASSFPRTGELFF.